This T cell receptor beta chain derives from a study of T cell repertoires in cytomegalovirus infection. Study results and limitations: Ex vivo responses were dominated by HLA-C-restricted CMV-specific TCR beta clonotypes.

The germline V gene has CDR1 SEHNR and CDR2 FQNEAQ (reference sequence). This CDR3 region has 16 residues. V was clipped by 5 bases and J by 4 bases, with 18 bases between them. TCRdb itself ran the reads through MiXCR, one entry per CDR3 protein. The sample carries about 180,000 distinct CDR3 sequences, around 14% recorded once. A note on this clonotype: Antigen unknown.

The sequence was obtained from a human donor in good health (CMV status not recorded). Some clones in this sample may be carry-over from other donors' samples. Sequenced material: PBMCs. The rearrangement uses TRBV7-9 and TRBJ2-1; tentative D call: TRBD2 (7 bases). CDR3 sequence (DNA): TGTGCCAGCAGCCCACTGGGGGGGCGGGAGTACAATGAGCAGTTCTTC. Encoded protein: CASSPLGGREYNEQFF.